This is a list of T cell receptor beta chains from one sample in a study of PD-1 blockade in classical Hodgkin lymphoma. Data came from immunoSEQ multiplex PCR; TCRdb stores just in-frame clones and leaves some out. The table lists around 19,000 clones, roughly 80% of them singletons, with approximately 7.7% in the top ten. Source: peripheral blood mononuclear cells (PBMCs), taken before the fourth cycle of nivolumab. The receptors derive from a human donor with classical Hodgkin lymphoma. Each CDR3 is given with its conserved first and last residue. A D gene is named only where the DNA matches it firmly. The size entry is marked missing in some rows and otherwise reads once, few, many or a size class.

D gene	V gene	J gene	clone size	CDR3 protein	CDR3 DNA
NA	TRBV7-9	TRBJ1-5	few	CASSFGGDNQPQHF	TGTGCCAGCAGCTTTGGGGGGGACAATCAGCCCCAGCATTTT
NA	TRBV13	TRBJ2-2	few	CASSPEGAGGELFF	TGTGCCAGCAGCCCAGAAGGCGCGGGCGGGGAGCTGTTTTTT
NA	TRBV7-3	TRBJ2-5	NA	CASSLTATDLETQYF	TGTGCCAGCAGCTTAACGGCGACAGACCTAGAGACCCAGTACTTC
TRBD2	TRBV27	TRBJ2-1	NA	CASSFAPSGRDEQFF	TGTGCCAGCAGTTTCGCGCCTAGCGGGAGAGATGAGCAGTTCTTC
NA	TRBV5-4	TRBJ2-5	NA	CASSSADRPQETQYF	TGTGCCAGCAGCTCGGCGGACAGACCCCAAGAGACCCAGTACTTC
NA	TRBV18	TRBJ2-1	NA	CASSPRVTGRNYNEQFF	TGTGCCAGCTCACCACGGGTGACAGGGAGGAACTACAATGAGCAGTTCTTC
NA	TRBV7-3	TRBJ2-2	NA	CASSSQVVTGELFF	TGTGCCAGCAGCTCCCAAGTGGTCACCGGGGAGCTGTTTTTT
NA	TRBV21-1	TRBJ2-1	NA	CASPRDRIRQFF	TGTGCCAGCCCCCGGGACAGGATACGGCAGTTCTTC
TRBD1	TRBV6-1	TRBJ2-1	NA	CATPGQEAYNEQFF	TGTGCCACTCCGGGACAGGAAGCCTACAATGAGCAGTTCTTC
NA	TRBV2	TRBJ2-7	NA	CASFPGRDYEQYF	TGTGCCAGCTTTCCGGGCAGGGACTACGAGCAGTACTTC
NA	TRBV4-2	TRBJ2-1	NA	CASRADGTDYSSYNEQFF	TGTGCCAGCAGGGCGGACGGGACCGATTATAGCTCCTACAATGAGCAGTTCTTC
TRBD1	TRBV5-1	TRBJ2-5	NA	CASSQGARGAGETQYF	TGCGCCAGCAGCCAGGGGGCGCGGGGAGCGGGAGAGACCCAGTACTTC
TRBD1	TRBV6-1	TRBJ2-7	few	CASSESGQGPYEQYF	TGTGCCAGCAGTGAATCGGGACAGGGACCCTACGAGCAGTACTTC
NA	TRBV2	TRBJ2-2	NA	CASNLELGGELFF	TGTGCCAGCAACCTTGAGCTGGGCGGGGAGCTGTTTTTT
NA	TRBV6-5	TRBJ2-7	few	CASSYSYLGYEQYF	TGTGCCAGCAGTTACTCTTATTTGGGCTACGAGCAGTACTTC
NA	TRBV28	TRBJ2-7	NA	CASSSYRDKFYEQYF	TGTGCCAGCAGTTCCTACCGAGACAAGTTCTACGAGCAGTACTTC
NA	TRBV9	TRBJ2-2	NA	CASSVGRGTGELFF	TGTGCCAGCAGCGTAGGTAGGGGAACCGGGGAGCTGTTTTTT
TRBD2	TRBV6-1	TRBJ2-4	NA	CASSELADQYF	TGTGCCAGCAGTGAACTAGCGGATCAGTACTTC
NA	TRBV6-6	TRBJ2-5	NA	CASSPGRTQYF	TGTGCCAGCTCCCCCGGCCGGACCCAGTACTTC
TRBD1	TRBV10-3	TRBJ1-6	NA	CAISDRQGEGYNSPLHF	TGTGCCATCAGTGATCGACAGGGAGAGGGTTATAATTCACCCCTCCACTTT
NA	TRBV2	TRBJ2-5	NA	CASKFGWVETQYF	TGTGCCAGCAAATTCGGGTGGGTGGAGACCCAGTACTTC
NA	TRBV5-5	TRBJ1-2	NA	CASSFTAGQPLRYGYTF	TGTGCCAGCAGCTTCACGGCCGGTCAGCCACTCCGCTATGGCTACACCTTC
NA	TRBV14	TRBJ2-3	NA	CASSQSIGAASRYF	TGTGCCAGCAGCCAATCTATCGGAGCAGCGAGCAGGTATTTT
TRBD1	TRBV9	TRBJ2-7	NA	CASSVGGTGAYEQYF	TGTGCCAGCAGCGTAGGAGGGACAGGAGCCTACGAGCAGTACTTC
NA	TRBV7-9	TRBJ2-3	NA	CASSLGTDTQYF	TGTGCCAGCAGCTTAGGTACAGATACGCAGTATTTT
TRBD2	TRBV13	TRBJ2-7	NA	CASSSGGRAGSYEQYF	TGTGCCAGCAGCTCGGGCGGGAGGGCCGGTTCCTACGAGCAGTACTTC
NA	TRBV7-9	TRBJ1-2	once	CAIAGYGYTF	TGTGCCATCGCCGGCTATGGCTACACCTTC
NA	TRBV2	TRBJ1-4	once	CASSEPGRTNEKLFF	TGTGCCAGCAGTGAACCAGGGAGAACTAATGAAAAACTGTTTTTT
NA	TRBV27	TRBJ2-7	NA	CASSGYPWEQYF	TGTGCCAGCAGTGGTTACCCCTGGGAGCAGTACTTC
NA	TRBV2	TRBJ1-6	NA	CASTSGGVFDNSPLHF	TGTGCCAGCACCTCCGGCGGGGTTTTTGATAATTCACCCCTCCACTTT
NA	TRBV25-1	TRBJ2-2	NA	CASSVGGHSTGELFF	TGTGCCAGCAGTGTCGGGGGACATAGCACCGGGGAGCTGTTTTTT
NA	TRBV4-2	TRBJ2-2	few	CASSQDLGNTGELFF	TGTGCCAGCAGCCAAGATCTGGGGAACACCGGGGAGCTGTTTTTT
NA	TRBV28	TRBJ2-6	NA	CASSSHPVSGANVLTF	TGTGCCAGCAGTTCTCACCCAGTCTCTGGGGCCAACGTCCTGACTTTC
NA	TRBV2	TRBJ1-2	NA	CASRGGDGYTF	TGTGCCAGCAGAGGCGGAGATGGCTACACCTTC
TRBD2	TRBV5-1	TRBJ2-3	NA	CASTQGLASDTQYF	TGCGCCAGCACCCAGGGACTAGCGTCAGATACGCAGTATTTT
TRBD2	TRBV5-8	TRBJ2-3	NA	CASSLGTSGGSDTQYF	TGTGCCAGCAGCTTGGGTACTAGCGGGGGGTCAGATACGCAGTATTTT
NA	TRBV7-9	TRBJ2-5	NA	CASSSLEETQYF	TGTGCCAGCAGCTCGTTGGAAGAGACCCAGTACTTC
NA	TRBV5-4	TRBJ1-5	NA	CASSARPVGPQHF	TGTGCCAGCAGCGCAAGGCCGGTGGGGCCCCAGCATTTT
NA	TRBV7-3	TRBJ2-1	NA	CASSFQGREDEQFF	TGTGCCAGCAGCTTTCAGGGAAGGGAGGATGAGCAGTTCTTC
NA	TRBV7-3	TRBJ2-1	NA	CASSFDSFYNEQFF	TGTGCCAGCAGCTTCGACAGCTTCTACAATGAGCAGTTCTTC
NA	TRBV9	TRBJ2-5	few	CASSVGGNPQETQYF	TGTGCCAGCAGCGTAGGAGGGAATCCCCAAGAGACCCAGTACTTC
TRBD2	TRBV2	TRBJ2-1	NA	CASSTSGSYNEQFF	TGTGCCAGCAGTACTAGCGGCTCCTACAATGAGCAGTTCTTC
NA	TRBV28	TRBJ2-3	few	CASSLLGGGTDTQYF	TGTGCCAGCAGTTTACTCGGAGGGGGAACAGATACGCAGTATTTT
NA	TRBV29-1	TRBJ2-3	NA	CSVETREDTQYF	TGCAGCGTAGAGACCAGGGAAGATACGCAGTATTTT
TRBD1	TRBV5-1	TRBJ2-2	NA	CASSPDRAGELFF	TGCGCCAGCAGCCCAGACAGGGCCGGGGAGCTGTTTTTT
TRBD1	TRBV9	TRBJ1-1	NA	CASSVGTGAMNTEAFF	TGTGCCAGCAGCGTTGGAACAGGGGCAATGAACACTGAAGCTTTCTTT
NA	TRBV30	TRBJ2-1	once	CAGFSGWGVGEQFF	TGTGCCGGTTTTAGCGGTTGGGGCGTAGGTGAGCAGTTCTTC
TRBD1	TRBV18	TRBJ2-2	NA	CASSPGQGRTGELFF	TGTGCCAGCTCACCGGGACAGGGAAGGACCGGGGAGCTGTTTTTT
NA	TRBV5-1	TRBJ1-1	NA	CASSSDPRGGVSTEAFF	TGCGCCAGCAGCTCCGACCCCCGAGGCGGGGTTTCCACTGAAGCTTTCTTT
NA	TRBV7-3	TRBJ2-3	NA	CASSLTNKPDTQYF	TGTGCCAGCAGCTTGACGAATAAACCAGATACGCAGTATTTT
NA	TRBV25-1	TRBJ2-5	NA	CASSLGGGRQETQYF	TGTGCCAGCAGTTTAGGGGGGGGGCGTCAAGAGACCCAGTACTTC
TRBD1	TRBV18	TRBJ1-3	NA	CASSPEGDRSINTIYF	TGTGCCAGCTCACCCGAGGGGGACAGATCAATAAACACCATATATTTT
TRBD1	TRBV6-1	TRBJ1-1	NA	CATDRGVGTEAFF	TGTGCCACGGACAGGGGTGTAGGAACTGAAGCTTTCTTT
NA	TRBV11-3	TRBJ1-1	NA	CASSLDTMNTEAFF	TGTGCCAGCAGCTTAGACACGATGAACACTGAAGCTTTCTTT
NA	TRBV30	TRBJ1-4	NA	CAWSVQGWELFF	TGTGCCTGGAGTGTTCAGGGTTGGGAACTGTTTTTT
NA	TRBV2	TRBJ2-7	NA	CASTGGLTYEQYF	TGTGCCAGCACAGGAGGACTTACCTACGAGCAGTACTTC
NA	TRBV2	TRBJ1-4	few	CASTPGRGLFF	TGTGCCAGCACTCCCGGGAGGGGACTGTTTTTT